The clone carrying this T cell receptor (beta chain) appeared once. These data originate in a study of T cell responses to AZD1222 COVID-19 vaccine. Only in-frame clones appear in the TCRdb table, and some are missing; sequencing was by immunoSEQ multiplex PCR. The sample lists 80,000 to 95,000 clones; about nine tenths were seen once. Per germline, CDR1 SGHVS and CDR2 FNYEAQ. The ends were cut back, 1 base at V and 3 bases at J, with 15 bases in the middle. The CDR3 has 16 residues. This sequence was found in an adult in good health. The sample here was peripheral blood, taken on day 0 of MenACWY control vaccination. This chain joins TRBV7-6 and TRBJ2-5; perhaps TRBD1 as D (6 bases). The CDR3 bases are TGTGCCAGCAGCTTAGAACCAGGGGCCATTAAAGAGACCCAGTACTTC. This translates into CASSLEPGAIKETQYF.